This is a list of T cell receptor beta chains from one sample in a study of control samples from healthy donors and cancer patients. Profiling relied on immunoSEQ multiplex PCR, and the TCRdb table lists in-frame clones only, not all of them. The sample has approximately 160,000 clones, 80% to 95% seen once. Sequencing was performed on blood. Receptors were obtained from a woman younger than 45 in good health. The CDR3 runs from the conserved cysteine through the conserved F or W. A D gene is named only where the DNA matches it firmly. Only some rows state a clone size, as once, few, many or a class for expanded clones.

TRBV6-4,few,TRBD2,TRBJ2-1,CASSDREGSYNEQFF,TGTGCCAGCAGTGACCGGGAGGGCTCCTACAATGAGCAGTTCTTC
TRBV29-1,NA,NA,TRBJ2-1,CSVDRVDEQFF,TGCAGCGTTGACAGGGTGGATGAGCAGTTCTTC
TRBV2,NA,TRBD1,TRBJ1-5,CASSEVSGGNQPQHF,TGTGCCAGCAGTGAGGTTTCAGGGGGTAATCAGCCCCAGCATTTT
TRBV3-1/TRBV3-2,NA,NA,TRBJ2-7,CASSFSQYEQYF,TGTGCCAGCAGCTTTTCGCAGTACGAGCAGTACTTC
TRBV15,once,NA,TRBJ1-2,CATSTPDRSRNRYTF,TGTGCCACCAGCACCCCGGACAGATCTCGGAATCGCTACACCTTC
TRBV27,NA,NA,TRBJ2-2,CASSLQGGGELFF,TGTGCCAGCAGTTTACAGGGCGGCGGGGAGCTGTTTTTT
TRBV14,NA,NA,TRBJ1-2,CASSPRSGGLLSYGYTF,TGTGCCAGCAGCCCACGAAGTGGGGGCCTGCTAAGCTATGGCTACACCTTC
TRBV6-2/TRBV6-3,NA,NA,TRBJ2-2,CASSQTRVPGELFF,TGTGCCAGCAGTCAGACGAGGGTCCCCGGGGAGCTGTTTTTT
TRBV6-1,NA,NA,TRBJ2-3,CASSEGTDTQYF,TGTGCCAGCAGTGAGGGCACAGATACGCAGTATTTT
TRBV28,NA,NA,TRBJ2-6,CASSPLLLTGSGANVLTF,TGTGCCAGCAGCCCACTACTCCTTACAGGGTCTGGGGCCAACGTCCTGACTTTC
TRBV24-1,NA,TRBD2,TRBJ2-1,CATSDPEVAGRSYNEQFF,TGTGCCACCAGTGACCCTGAAGTAGCGGGACGCTCCTACAATGAGCAGTTCTTC
TRBV19,NA,NA,TRBJ1-2,CASSIGAQAPYGYTF,TGTGCCAGTAGTATAGGTGCCCAAGCCCCCTATGGCTACACCTTC
TRBV19,NA,NA,TRBJ2-1,CASSVTSPNEQFF,TGTGCCAGTAGTGTGACTAGTCCCAATGAGCAGTTCTTC
TRBV6-4,NA,NA,TRBJ2-7,CASREATDFGGYEQYF,TGTGCCAGCAGGGAGGCCACGGATTTCGGTGGGTACGAGCAGTACTTC
TRBV7-9,once,TRBD1,TRBJ1-5,CASSDGTDWRPQHF,TGTGCCAGCAGCGATGGGACAGATTGGCGGCCCCAGCATTTT
TRBV15,NA,NA,TRBJ1-1,CATSRWTGNTEAFF,TGTGCCACCAGCAGATGGACGGGGAACACTGAAGCTTTCTTT
TRBV11-2,NA,NA,TRBJ1-1,CASSLEVGNTEAFF,TGTGCCAGCAGCTTGGAGGTGGGTAACACTGAAGCTTTCTTT
TRBV9,NA,TRBD2,TRBJ2-7,CASSVGTGGPYEQYF,TGTGCCAGCAGCGTAGGTACGGGAGGGCCATACGAGCAGTACTTC
TRBV29-1,NA,TRBD2,TRBJ2-1,CSVDLAGYEQFF,TGCAGCGTTGATCTAGCGGGTTATGAGCAGTTCTTC
TRBV28,NA,TRBD1,TRBJ2-7,CASSSFGTGNAQYF,TGTGCCAGCAGTTCCTTCGGGACAGGGAATGCGCAGTACTTC
TRBV28,NA,NA,TRBJ1-4,CASSLQGTANEKLFF,TGTGCCAGCAGTCTACAGGGTACAGCTAATGAAAAACTGTTTTTT
TRBV25-1,NA,NA,TRBJ2-5,CASRENREWKETQYF,TGTGCCAGCAGGGAAAACAGGGAATGGAAGGAGACCCAGTACTTC
TRBV28,NA,TRBD2,TRBJ2-5,CAWSTSGRNQETQYF,TGTGCCTGGTCAACTAGCGGGAGGAACCAAGAGACCCAGTACTTC
TRBV13,NA,TRBD1,TRBJ2-3,CASSTPTGTHTQYF,TGTGCCAGCAGCACACCGACAGGGACACATACGCAGTATTTT
TRBV4-3,NA,NA,TRBJ2-3,CASSQDLPMQGRSGTQYF,TGCGCCAGCAGCCAAGATTTGCCTATGCAGGGACGGTCAGGAACGCAGTATTTT
TRBV5-1,NA,NA,TRBJ2-1,CASSSGSLINNEQFF,TGCGCCAGCAGCTCGGGCAGTCTTATAAACAATGAGCAGTTCTTC
TRBV19,NA,NA,TRBJ1-5,CASSQGRVPQPQHF,TGTGCCAGTTCACAGGGCAGGGTCCCTCAGCCCCAGCATTTT
TRBV15,NA,NA,TRBJ2-1,CATSRVWRGDNEQFF,TGTGCCACCAGCAGAGTCTGGCGGGGAGACAATGAGCAGTTCTTC
TRBV5-4,NA,TRBD2,TRBJ2-2,CASSASGTNTGELFF,TGTGCCAGCAGCGCCAGCGGGACGAACACCGGGGAGCTGTTTTTT
TRBV4-3,NA,NA,TRBJ2-7,CASSQDVGDIPYEQYF,TGCGCCAGCAGCCAAGATGTGGGGGACATACCCTACGAGCAGTACTTC
TRBV2,NA,NA,TRBJ2-3,CASSAEKRDIPTDTQYF,TGTGCCAGCAGTGCGGAAAAGCGGGACATCCCCACAGATACGCAGTATTTT
TRBV29-1,NA,NA,TRBJ2-1,CSARGVYTGILTYNEQFF,TGCAGCGCCCGAGGGGTATACACCGGGATACTCACCTACAATGAGCAGTTCTTC
TRBV7-9,NA,NA,TRBJ2-3,CASSLEGGYTDTQYF,TGTGCCAGCAGCTTAGAGGGCGGGTATACAGATACGCAGTATTTT
TRBV5-4,NA,TRBD1,TRBJ2-7,CASSLGYTGDDEQYF,TGTGCCAGCAGCTTGGGGTATACAGGGGACGACGAGCAGTACTTC
TRBV27,NA,NA,TRBJ2-2,CASSLSTAWGELFF,TGTGCCAGCAGTTTATCGACAGCTTGGGGGGAGCTGTTTTTT
TRBV4-1,NA,NA,TRBJ2-2,CASSQDPGPAGELFF,TGCGCCAGCAGCCAAGATCCTGGACCCGCCGGGGAGCTGTTTTTT
TRBV13,NA,NA,TRBJ2-7,CASSFPDLSDEQYF,TGTGCCAGCAGCTTCCCAGACCTCTCTGACGAGCAGTACTTC
TRBV30,NA,NA,TRBJ2-5,CAWGDWTQYF,TGTGCCTGGGGGGATTGGACCCAGTACTTC
TRBV9,once,NA,TRBJ2-1,CASSPRQTISYNEQFF,TGTGCCAGCAGCCCACGACAGACGATCTCCTACAATGAGCAGTTCTTC
TRBV7-3,NA,TRBD1,TRBJ2-5,CASSLGVRDRGQETQYF,TGTGCCAGCAGCTTAGGGGTCCGGGACAGGGGGCAAGAGACCCAGTACTTC
TRBV7-9,NA,NA,TRBJ2-1,CASSFSGGEQFF,TGTGCCAGCAGCTTCTCCGGTGGTGAGCAGTTCTTC
TRBV5-6,NA,NA,TRBJ2-5,CASSLPSLLGASETQYF,TGTGCCAGCAGCTTACCTTCACTTCTGGGGGCATCAGAGACCCAGTACTTC
TRBV7-3,NA,TRBD1,TRBJ1-1,CASSSGTGGTEAFF,TGTGCCAGCAGCTCTGGGACAGGGGGCACTGAAGCTTTCTTT
TRBV18,once,NA,TRBJ2-3,CASSRNRGEGITDTQYF,TGTGCCAGCTCCCGCAATAGAGGAGAGGGAATCACAGATACGCAGTATTTT
TRBV21-1,NA,NA,TRBJ2-5,CASSKIGHKGLAGSPETQYF,TGTGCCAGCAGCAAAATTGGACATAAGGGACTAGCTGGCTCCCCAGAGACCCAGTACTTC
TRBV3-1/TRBV3-2,NA,NA,TRBJ2-1,CASSPGTIEQFF,TGTGCCAGCAGCCCTGGGACAATAGAGCAGTTCTTC
TRBV27,once,TRBD1,TRBJ2-1,CASSGRQGYNEQFF,TGTGCCAGCAGTGGCCGACAGGGGTACAATGAGCAGTTCTTC
TRBV7-8,NA,NA,TRBJ1-1,CASSSQGTEAFF,TGTGCCAGCAGCTCACAGGGCACTGAAGCTTTCTTT
TRBV18,NA,NA,TRBJ2-2,CASKTPDPANTGELFF,TGTGCCAGCAAGACCCCAGACCCGGCGAACACCGGGGAGCTGTTTTTT
TRBV19,NA,TRBD1,TRBJ2-7,CASSISGTVPSEQYF,TGTGCCAGTAGTATATCCGGGACAGTTCCGTCCGAGCAGTACTTC
TRBV19,NA,NA,TRBJ2-7,CASSIYGKGPAGPYEQYF,TGTGCCAGTAGTATCTATGGAAAGGGCCCTGCCGGACCATACGAGCAGTACTTC
TRBV7-6,NA,TRBD2,TRBJ2-7,CASSLDASGTYEQYF,TGTGCCAGCAGCTTAGACGCTAGCGGAACCTACGAGCAGTACTTC
TRBV19,few,NA,TRBJ1-1,CASRTLGPRGEAFF,TGTGCCAGTAGGACCCTTGGGCCGCGGGGTGAAGCTTTCTTT
TRBV19,NA,TRBD1,TRBJ2-7,CASSIGQGSYEQYF,TGTGCCAGTAGTATTGGACAGGGGTCCTACGAGCAGTACTTC
TRBV7-2,NA,NA,TRBJ2-7,CASSLAPSSLYEQYF,TGTGCCAGCAGCTTAGCACCTTCTAGCCTCTACGAGCAGTACTTC